These T cell receptor beta chains were read from a single sample in a study of CD8 T cells in Susac syndrome. TCRdb used MiXCR to reprocess the immunoSEQ multiplex PCR reads, holding one entry per CDR3 protein. The table shows about 250,000 distinct CDR3 sequences, with 90% to 95% occurring only once. Sequencing input: CD4+ T cells from PBMCs. These receptors originate from a human donor with multiple sclerosis. The CDR3 runs from the conserved cysteine through the conserved F or W. D genes are given only for firm matches. Rows give clone size only sometimes, using once, few, many, or a class for an expanded clone.

d_call j_call v_call clone_size cdr3_nt cdr3_aa
NA TRBJ2-7 TRBV6-2/TRBV6-3 NA TGTGCCAGCAGTTCGGGGTCCCGCTCCTACGAGCAGTACTTC CASSSGSRSYEQYF
NA TRBJ2-7 TRBV7-2 NA TGTGCCAGCAGCCGCAGATTGATCTACGAGCAGTACTTC CASSRRLIYEQYF
TRBD2 TRBJ2-7 TRBV20-1 NA TGCAGTGCTAGACGGGGGGGGACTTCCTACGAGCAGTACTTC CSARRGGTSYEQYF
NA TRBJ1-2 TRBV20-1 NA TGCAGTGCTAGGGTTGGGAGCTATGGCTACACCTTC CSARVGSYGYTF
NA TRBJ2-7 TRBV12-3/TRBV12-4 NA TGTGCCAGCAGTTTAAGTGAAGTCTACGAGCAGTACTTC CASSLSEVYEQYF
NA TRBJ2-2 TRBV3-1 NA TGTGCCAGCAGCCTCGGGGTAGTTCCGGCGAACACCGGGGAGCTGTTTTTT CASSLGVVPANTGELFF
TRBD1 TRBJ1-2 TRBV5-4 NA TGTGCCAGCAGCTTATCCGGGACAGGGGGCTACACCTTC CASSLSGTGGYTF
NA TRBJ2-5 TRBV4-1 NA TGCGCCAGCAGCCTGGGGGCGTTGGAGACCCAGTACTTC CASSLGALETQYF
NA TRBJ1-1 TRBV7-9 NA TGTGCCAGCAGCTTGCCCCCAGGGGCCACTGAAGCTTTCTTT CASSLPPGATEAFF
NA TRBJ2-7 TRBV29-1 NA TGCAGCGTTGAAGCCCCCGGGGGAGTGGGTGGTGAGCAGTACTTC CSVEAPGGVGGEQYF
TRBD2 TRBJ2-3 TRBV11-3 NA TGTGCCAGCAGCATCCCGACCGGGACTAGCGGCCACGGGGGCACAGATACGCAGTATTTT CASSIPTGTSGHGGTDTQYF
NA TRBJ1-1 TRBV4-1 NA TGCGCCAGCAGCCCTAGGCCGGGGGACACTGAAGCTTTCTTT CASSPRPGDTEAFF
NA TRBJ1-4 TRBV15 NA TGTGCCACCAGCTACAGGGCCCAAGAGGAAAGGCTGTTTTTT CATSYRAQEERLFF
TRBD1 TRBJ2-5 TRBV5-6 NA TGTGCCAGCAGCTCGACACGGGGACAGCAAGAGACCCAGTACTTC CASSSTRGQQETQYF
TRBD1 TRBJ1-6 TRBV5-5 NA TGTGCCAGCAGCTCCCTCGGTGGACAGGGAGGATCACCCCTCCACTTT CASSSLGGQGGSPLHF
TRBD2 TRBJ2-5 TRBV7-2 once TGTGCCAGCAGCCACGAGACTAGCGGGAGGGGGCAAGAGACCCAGTACTTC CASSHETSGRGQETQYF
NA TRBJ2-5 TRBV4-1 NA TGCGCCAGCAGCCAGCCTTCGGACGAAGTTGAGACCCAGTACTTC CASSQPSDEVETQYF
NA TRBJ1-1 TRBV6-5 NA TGTGCCAGCAGCCGAGGCCAGCATGCTCTTGCAGAAGCTTTCTTT CASSRGQHALAEAFF
NA TRBJ2-5 TRBV9 NA TGTGCCAGCAGCTCTGGTCCTGGGGGCCAAGAGACCCAGTACTTC CASSSGPGGQETQYF
NA TRBJ2-2 TRBV19 NA TGTGCCAGTAGTATTCGGACGGCGAACACCGGGGAGCTGTTTTTT CASSIRTANTGELFF
NA TRBJ1-6 TRBV28 NA TGTGCCAGCAGTTCCGGCAGCCGGTCTAATTCACCCCTCCACTTT CASSSGSRSNSPLHF
NA TRBJ2-1 TRBV14 once TGTGCCAGCAGCCAAGTCTCCAGTCGATATTTGGTTGAGCAGTTCTTC CASSQVSSRYLVEQFF
NA TRBJ2-1 TRBV20-1 NA TGCAGTGCTAGCGGACCTAATGAGCAGTTCTTC CSASGPNEQFF
NA TRBJ1-1 TRBV23-1 NA TGCGCCAGCAGTCAATCCCCGGGAAGACGGATCTCTCTGAACACTGAAGCTTTCTTT CASSQSPGRRISLNTEAFF
TRBD1 TRBJ2-5 TRBV6-5 NA TGTGCCAGCAGTTACTACGGACAGGGACAGACCCAGTACTTC CASSYYGQGQTQYF
TRBD1 TRBJ2-3 TRBV20-1 NA TGCAGTGCTAGGGGGACAGGGGCAGATACGCAGTATTTT CSARGTGADTQYF
NA TRBJ1-1 TRBV29-1 NA TGCAGCGTTGATGAAGTGGATCCAGCGTATGAAGCTTTCTTT CSVDEVDPAYEAFF
NA TRBJ1-1 TRBV7-8 NA TGTGCCAGCAGCTATTACGGGGGGAACACTGAAGCTTTCTTT CASSYYGGNTEAFF
TRBD1 TRBJ2-5 TRBV9 NA TGTGCCAGCAGCGTCTCTTCAGGGGGATGGGAGACCCAGTACTTC CASSVSSGGWETQYF
NA TRBJ2-5 TRBV29-1 NA TGCAGCGTTGAGACAGCACCTCAAGAGACCCAGTACTTC CSVETAPQETQYF
TRBD1 TRBJ1-1 TRBV7-3 few TGTGCCAGCAGCCCAGGGGGCAGAAACACTGAAGCTTTCTTT CASSPGGRNTEAFF
NA TRBJ1-1 TRBV7-9 NA TGTGCCAGCTTGGCCACTGAAGCTTTCTTT CASLATEAFF
TRBD1 TRBJ1-1 TRBV30 NA TGTGCCTGGACTACAGGGGGCATAAGTAACACTGAAGCTTTCTTT CAWTTGGISNTEAFF
NA TRBJ2-4 TRBV7-3 NA TGTGCCAGCAGCCTAGAGTCCCCCGATGGCAAAAACATTCAGTACTTC CASSLESPDGKNIQYF
NA TRBJ1-4 TRBV23-1 NA TGCGCCATCCCAGGGGTGGGGGCAGCATCTAATGAAAAACTGTTTTTT CAIPGVGAASNEKLFF
TRBD1 TRBJ2-2 TRBV28 NA TGTGCCAGCAGTCGGGAACAGGGGGTGAACACCGGGGAGCTGTTTTTT CASSREQGVNTGELFF
TRBD2 TRBJ2-5 TRBV11-3 NA TGTGCCAGCAGCTCCCATGGAATGGCGGGAGATGGAGAGACCCAGTACTTC CASSSHGMAGDGETQYF
NA TRBJ1-6 TRBV27 NA TGTGCCAGCAGTTTCCGGGCAGACAATTCACCCCTCCACTTT CASSFRADNSPLHF
NA TRBJ2-6 TRBV21-1 NA TGTGCCAGCAGCAAGGGAGCCAGGGAGTCACCTCTGTCCGGGGCCAACGTCCTGACTTTC CASSKGARESPLSGANVLTF
NA TRBJ2-1 TRBV5-1 NA TGCGCCAGCAGCTTGGATGGACCCCACAATGAGCAGTTCTTC CASSLDGPHNEQFF
TRBD1 TRBJ1-3 TRBV20-1 once TGCAGTGCTAGAGGGGACAGGGGTGGGAGAAACACCATATATTTT CSARGDRGGRNTIYF
NA TRBJ2-7 TRBV13 NA TGTGCCAGCAGCTTAGGCCCCCTCGTAAGTATTAGGTACTTC CASSLGPLVSIRYF
NA TRBJ1-5 TRBV7-9 once TGTGCCAGCAGCCCTCAGGGAGACAATCAGCCCCAGCATTTT CASSPQGDNQPQHF
NA TRBJ1-6 TRBV3-1 NA TGTGCCAGCAGCCAAGTGGGAGGGGATGGATCACCCCTCCACTTT CASSQVGGDGSPLHF
NA TRBJ2-6 TRBV28 NA TGTGCCAGCAGTTTAGGAGGGACTTTTAGCTCTGGGGCCAACGTCCTGACTTTC CASSLGGTFSSGANVLTF
NA TRBJ2-7 TRBV25-1 NA TGTGCCAGCAGTCAAGTGGGGGCAGCGCGCGAGCAGTACTTC CASSQVGAAREQYF
NA TRBJ1-4 TRBV2 NA TGTGCCAGCAATGCGAGGAGCGGAACTAATGAAAAACTGTTTTTT CASNARSGTNEKLFF
NA TRBJ1-1 TRBV7-9 NA TGTGCCAGCAGCAAGGCCGGGACACAAATGAACACTGAAGCTTTCTTT CASSKAGTQMNTEAFF
NA TRBJ1-2 TRBV12-3/TRBV12-4 NA TGTGCCAGCACCAACGGGGGGCCCGGGCATGGCTACACCTTC CASTNGGPGHGYTF